The 10 T cell receptor beta chains below all came from one sample that was sequenced in a study of tumor-infiltrating lymphocytes in primary liver carcinoma. With a constant-region primer, TCR beta cDNA was made from about 0.55 ug of total RNA. ARM-PCR was slightly modified, and three nested multiplex PCR rounds with it gave rise to the TCR beta libraries. TRBV1-TRBV30 forward and Cbeta reverse primers drove the first two approximately 10-cycle rounds. From the multiplex PCR reads, TCRdb called clonotypes with MiXCR, one entry per CDR3 protein. The profile shows tens of thousands of distinct CDR3 sequences, just over 70% of them singletons. The source material, about 18-33 mg of unsorted bulk tissue, was used to co-extract RNA and DNA. Sequencing was done on a sample of liver tumor tissue from sampling region 5. Regarding subset: tumor region T5, tumor centre. These receptor sequences come from a man aged 40-50 years with primary liver carcinoma and hepatitis B virus infection.

This chain's CDR3 is CAGIWTGQETQYF. The CDR3 coding sequence is TGTGCCGGCATCTGGACAGGTCAAGAGACCCAGTACTTC. The chain recombines TRBV12-3 or TRBV12-4 with TRBJ2-5, with 7 bases lining up with TRBD1. Trimming at V came to 11 bases and at J to 2 bases, leaving 8 bases not matched to a gene. This CDR3 has 13 residues.

This clonotype is classed as medium-sized (0.01 to 0.1%). This chain uses TRBV12-3 or TRBV12-4 with TRBJ2-7; 9 bases are a match to TRBD1. This CDR3 has 13 residues. V lost 5 bases, J lost 6 bases, and 5 bases stayed unmatched. As DNA, the CDR3 is TGTGCCAGCAGTCAACAGGGGGCTGCCGAGCAGTACTTC. Its protein product is CASSQQGAAEQYF.

For this clonotype: Just one base apart from a much larger clone, this may be a read error. The J gene is TRBJ2-1, the V gene TRBV29-1; D might be TRBD2 (6 bases). Germline assignment: CDR1 SQVTM and CDR2 ANQGSEA. This CDR3 comprises 12 residues. Trimming took off 4 bases at V and 7 bases at J, with 11 bases between the two ends. The CDR3 DNA sequence: TGCAGCGTTGTTAAACGGGGGAATGAGCAGTTCTTC. Translated: CSVVKRGNEQFF.

This clonotype showed up many times. This chain connects TRBV6-5 to TRBJ2-1, with D perhaps assigned TRBD1 or TRBD2 (5 bases each). This CDR3 spans 15 amino acids. V lost 6 bases to trimming and J lost 8 bases, with 20 bases between them. CDR1 MNHEY and CDR2 SVGAGI come from the germline V gene. The DNA for the CDR3 is TGTGCCAGCAGGACGGACGGGGCACAGACGGATGAGCAGTTCTTC. The encoded protein is CASRTDGAQTDEQFF.

The chain employs TRBV6-1 and TRBJ2-7; the D call may be TRBD1 or TRBD2 (6 bases each). CDR3 length: 15 residues. Per germline, CDR1 MNHNS and CDR2 SASEGT. Written as DNA, the CDR3 is TGTACCAGCACCCCTCGAAGGGGGGCGATACTCGAACAGTACGTC. Its protein is CTSTPRRGAILEQYV.

The rearrangement links TRBV29-1 to TRBJ2-3; TRBD1 matches at 7 bases. The J call is doubtful: the DNA matches TRBJ1-5 better. This CDR3 is built from 14 residues. From germline, CDR1 is SQVTM and CDR2 ANQGSEA. This chain's CDR3 is CSVAPGQLTDTQHF. In DNA form, the CDR3 reads TGCAGCGTCGCCCCGGGACAGCTCACAGATACACAGCATTTT.

On this clonotype itself: Compared with germline, one end of the junction differs, possibly owing to a read error. This rearrangement joins TRBV28 to TRBJ2-5, with D tentatively TRBD1 (5 bases). The CDR3 sequence is 13 residues long. In germline, CDR1 is MDHEN, CDR2 SYDVKM. CDR3 nucleotides: TGTGCCAGCAGATCTATAGGGGAAGAGACTCAGTACTTC. Translation gives CASRSIGEETQYF.

In regard to this clonotype: A much larger clone is a single base away; this may be a read error. V gene TRBV28 combines with J gene TRBJ1-2; 8 nucleotides line up with TRBD1. Germline V gene sequence: CDR1 MDHEN, CDR2 SYDVKM. This CDR3 spans 15 amino acids. The CDR3, as DNA: TGTGCCAGCACTTCCGAACAGGGGGATAGCTATGGCCACACCTTC. This translates into CASTSEQGDSYGHTF.

Notes on this clonotype: Since no conserved phenylalanine or tryptophan closes the CDR3, a read error is the likely cause. The limits of the CDR3 on the DNA are not certain, so only TCRdb's listed CDR3 is given. The chain employs TRBV28 and TRBJ1-2. CDR1 is MDHEN and CDR2 is SYDVKM in the germline V gene. The CDR3 comprises 12 residues, both ends counted. CDR3 sequence reads: CASWTSRDGYTY.

Points on this clonotype: Given a much more abundant clone one base away, this may be a read error. The chain carries TRBV11-2 and TRBJ2-5, with TRBD2 matching 12 bases. The germline V gene encodes CDR1 SGHAT and CDR2 FQNNGV. J was trimmed by 5 bases and V by 1 base; bases with no gene match: 8. The CDR3 length is 17 residues. As DNA, the CDR3 is TGTGCCAGCAGCTTAGGGTTAGGACTAGCGGGAAGGGAGACCCAGTACTTC. This encodes CASSLGLGLAGRETQYF.